This T cell receptor (beta chain) was documented in a study of human T cells and chemical hapten exposure. General observations from the study: TCRs above 1 in 1000 frequency stayed constant with DPC sensitization. Expanded TCR counts at PT1 went up together with patch test score, a positive correlation.

For the library, individual cDNA molecules each received unique molecular identifiers. TCRdb reprocessed the RACE reads with MiXCR, giving one entry per CDR3 protein. The table lists 360,000 or so distinct CDR3 sequences, roughly 6.3% of them singletons. This clonotype was found a few times. Its matching antigen is unknown. There are 14 residues in the CDR3. Trimming removed 5 bases from V and 5 bases from J, with 16 bases in between. From germline, CDR1 is SGDLS and CDR2 YYNGEE. Stated time point: patch test 2, 6 weeks after DPC sensitization. As to treatment: therapeutic diphenylcyclopropenone sensitization with weekly scalp DPC.

The clonotype was recovered from a woman under 30 with alopecia areata. Some clones in this sample may be carry-over from other donors' samples. This material consisted of whole blood, taken in connection with sensitization to the hapten diphenylcyclopropenone (DPC). The J gene is TRBJ2-5, the V gene TRBV9, with no clear D. The chain's CDR3 is CASRPDPTIETQYF. As DNA, the CDR3 is TGTGCCAGCAGGCCCGACCCAACAATCGAGACCCAGTACTTC.